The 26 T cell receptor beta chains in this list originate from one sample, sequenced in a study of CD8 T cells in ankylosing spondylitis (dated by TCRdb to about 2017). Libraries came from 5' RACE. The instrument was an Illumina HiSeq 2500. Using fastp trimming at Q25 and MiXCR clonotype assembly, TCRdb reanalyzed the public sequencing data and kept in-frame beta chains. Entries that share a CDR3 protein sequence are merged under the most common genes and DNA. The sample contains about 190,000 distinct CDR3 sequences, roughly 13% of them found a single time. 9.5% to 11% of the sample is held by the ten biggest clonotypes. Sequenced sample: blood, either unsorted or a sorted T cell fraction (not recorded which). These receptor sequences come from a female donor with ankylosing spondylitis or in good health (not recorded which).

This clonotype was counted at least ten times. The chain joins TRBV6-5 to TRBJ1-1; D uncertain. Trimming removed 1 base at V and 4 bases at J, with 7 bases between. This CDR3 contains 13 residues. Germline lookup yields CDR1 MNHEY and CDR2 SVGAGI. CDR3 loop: CASSYLAVTEAFF. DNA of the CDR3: TGTGCCAGCAGTTACTTGGCTGTCACTGAAGCTTTCTTT.

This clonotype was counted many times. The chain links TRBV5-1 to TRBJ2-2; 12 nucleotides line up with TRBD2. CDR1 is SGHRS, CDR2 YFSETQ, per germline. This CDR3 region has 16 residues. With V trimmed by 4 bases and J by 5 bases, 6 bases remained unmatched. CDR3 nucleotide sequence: TGCGCCAGCAGCAAGACTAGCGGGAGCGGGACCGGGGAGCTGTTTTTT. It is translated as CASSKTSGSGTGELFF.

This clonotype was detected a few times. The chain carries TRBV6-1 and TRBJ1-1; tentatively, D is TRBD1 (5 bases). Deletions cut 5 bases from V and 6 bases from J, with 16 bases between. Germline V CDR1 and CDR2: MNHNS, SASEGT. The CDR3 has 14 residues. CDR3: CASSSRGPRAEAFF. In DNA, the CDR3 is TGTGCCAGCAGTAGCCGGGGCCCACGGGCTGAAGCTTTCTTT.

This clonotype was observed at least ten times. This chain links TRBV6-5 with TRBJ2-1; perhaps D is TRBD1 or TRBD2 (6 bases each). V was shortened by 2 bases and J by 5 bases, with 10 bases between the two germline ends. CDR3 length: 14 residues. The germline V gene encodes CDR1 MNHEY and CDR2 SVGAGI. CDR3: CASSYGGRHNEQFF. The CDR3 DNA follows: TGTGCCAGCAGTTACGGGGGGCGGCACAATGAGCAGTTCTTC.

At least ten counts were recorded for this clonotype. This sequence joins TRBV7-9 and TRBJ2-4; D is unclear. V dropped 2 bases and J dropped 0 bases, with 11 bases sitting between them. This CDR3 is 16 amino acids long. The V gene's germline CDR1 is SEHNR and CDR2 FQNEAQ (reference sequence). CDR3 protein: CASSLFRPLAKNIQYF. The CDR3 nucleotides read TGTGCCAGCAGCTTATTTAGGCCTCTAGCCAAAAACATTCAGTACTTC.

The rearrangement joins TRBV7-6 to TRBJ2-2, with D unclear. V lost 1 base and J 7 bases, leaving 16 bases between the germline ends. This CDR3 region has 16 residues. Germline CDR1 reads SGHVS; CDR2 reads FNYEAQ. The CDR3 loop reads CASSLVRVLVGGELFF. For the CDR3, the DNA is TGTGCCAGCAGCTTAGTTCGGGTGTTGGTTGGCGGGGAGCTGTTTTTT.

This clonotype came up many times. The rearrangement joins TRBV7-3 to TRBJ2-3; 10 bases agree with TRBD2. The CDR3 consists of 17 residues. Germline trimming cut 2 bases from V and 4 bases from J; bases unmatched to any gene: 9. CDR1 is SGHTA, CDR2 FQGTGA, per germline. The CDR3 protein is CASSLYPAGGPADTQYF. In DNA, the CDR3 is TGTGCCAGCAGCTTATATCCAGCGGGAGGGCCTGCAGATACGCAGTATTTT.

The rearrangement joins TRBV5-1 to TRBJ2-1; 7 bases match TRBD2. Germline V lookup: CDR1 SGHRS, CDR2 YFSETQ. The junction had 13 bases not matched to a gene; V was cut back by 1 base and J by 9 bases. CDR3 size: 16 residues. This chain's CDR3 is CASSLHAGLGAGEQFF. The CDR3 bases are TGCGCCAGCAGCTTGCACGCCGGACTAGGAGCCGGTGAGCAGTTCTTC.

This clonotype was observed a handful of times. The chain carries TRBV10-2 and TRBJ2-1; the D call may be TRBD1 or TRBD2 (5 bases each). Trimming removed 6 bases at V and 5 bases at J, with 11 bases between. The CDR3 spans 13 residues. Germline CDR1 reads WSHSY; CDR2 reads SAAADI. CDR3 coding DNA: TGCGCCAGCAGCCCCGGGACGGACAATGAGCAGTTCTTC. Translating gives CASSPGTDNEQFF.

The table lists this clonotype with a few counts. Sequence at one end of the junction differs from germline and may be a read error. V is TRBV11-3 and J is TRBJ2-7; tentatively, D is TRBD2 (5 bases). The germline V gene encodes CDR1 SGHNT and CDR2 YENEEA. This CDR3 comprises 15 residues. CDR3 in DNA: TGTGCCAGCAGTTTAGTCCGGGGTAGCTCCTACGAGCAGTACTTC. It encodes CASSLVRGSSYEQYF.

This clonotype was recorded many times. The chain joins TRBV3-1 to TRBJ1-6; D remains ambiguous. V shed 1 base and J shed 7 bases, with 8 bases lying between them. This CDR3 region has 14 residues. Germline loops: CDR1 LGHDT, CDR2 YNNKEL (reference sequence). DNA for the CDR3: TGTGCCAGCAGCCAAGCAGGAATAAATTCACCCCTCCACTTT. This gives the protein CASSQAGINSPLHF.

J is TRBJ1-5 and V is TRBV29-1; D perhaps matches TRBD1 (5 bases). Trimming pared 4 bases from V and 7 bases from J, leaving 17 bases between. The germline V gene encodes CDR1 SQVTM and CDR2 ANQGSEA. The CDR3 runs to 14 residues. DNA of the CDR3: TGCAGCGTTGGGCGCGGGGACCCGAAGCAGCCCCAGCATTTT. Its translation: CSVGRGDPKQPQHF. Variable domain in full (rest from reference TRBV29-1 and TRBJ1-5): SAVISQKPSRDICQRGTSLTIQCQVDSQVTMMFWYRQQPGQSLTLIATANQGSEATYESGFVIDKFPISRPNLTFSTLTVSNMSPEDSSIYLCSVGRGDPKQPQHFGDGTRLSIL.

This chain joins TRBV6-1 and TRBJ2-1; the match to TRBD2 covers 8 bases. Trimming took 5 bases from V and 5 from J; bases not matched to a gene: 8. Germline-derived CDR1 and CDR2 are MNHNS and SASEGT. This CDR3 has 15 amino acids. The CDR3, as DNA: TGTGCCAGCAGTAGGAGCGGGAGCGGGGACAATGAGCAGTTCTTC. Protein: CASSRSGSGDNEQFF.

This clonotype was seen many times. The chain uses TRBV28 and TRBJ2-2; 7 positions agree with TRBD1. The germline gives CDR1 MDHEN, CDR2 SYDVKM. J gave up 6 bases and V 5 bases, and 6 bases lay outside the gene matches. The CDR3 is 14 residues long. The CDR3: CASSLTGNPGELFF. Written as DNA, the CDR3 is TGTGCCAGCAGTCTGACAGGGAATCCCGGGGAGCTGTTTTTT. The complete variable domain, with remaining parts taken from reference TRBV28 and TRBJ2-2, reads DVKVTQSSRYLVKRTGEKVFLECVQDMDHENMFWYRQDPGLGLRLIYFSYDVKMKEKGDIPEGYSVSREKKERFSLILESASTNQTSMYLCASSLTGNPGELFFGEGSRLTVL.

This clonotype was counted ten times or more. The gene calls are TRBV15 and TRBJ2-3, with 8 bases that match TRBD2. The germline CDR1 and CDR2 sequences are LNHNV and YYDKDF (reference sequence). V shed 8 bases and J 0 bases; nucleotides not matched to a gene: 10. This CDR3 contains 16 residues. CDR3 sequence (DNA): TGTGCCACCTTTAGCGGGACCTCTCAAAGCACAGATACGCAGTATTTT. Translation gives CATFSGTSQSTDTQYF.

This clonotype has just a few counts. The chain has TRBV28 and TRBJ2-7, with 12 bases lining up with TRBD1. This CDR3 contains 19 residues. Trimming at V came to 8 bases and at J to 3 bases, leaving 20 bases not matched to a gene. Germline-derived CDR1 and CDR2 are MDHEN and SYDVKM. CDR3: CASGPGGQGASGINYEQYF. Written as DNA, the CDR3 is TGTGCCAGCGGCCCAGGGGGACAGGGGGCTAGTGGGATTAACTACGAGCAGTACTTC. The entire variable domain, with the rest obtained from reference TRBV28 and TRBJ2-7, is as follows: DVKVTQSSRYLVKRTGEKVFLECVQDMDHENMFWYRQDPGLGLRLIYFSYDVKMKEKGDIPEGYSVSREKKERFSLILESASTNQTSMYLCASGPGGQGASGINYEQYFGPGTRLTVT.

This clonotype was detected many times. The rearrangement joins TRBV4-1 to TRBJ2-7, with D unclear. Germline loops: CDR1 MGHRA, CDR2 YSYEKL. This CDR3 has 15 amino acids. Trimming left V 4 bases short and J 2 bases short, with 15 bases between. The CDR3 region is CASSPVIRTPYEQYF. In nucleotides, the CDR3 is TGCGCCAGCAGCCCAGTAATCAGGACCCCCTACGAGCAGTACTTC.

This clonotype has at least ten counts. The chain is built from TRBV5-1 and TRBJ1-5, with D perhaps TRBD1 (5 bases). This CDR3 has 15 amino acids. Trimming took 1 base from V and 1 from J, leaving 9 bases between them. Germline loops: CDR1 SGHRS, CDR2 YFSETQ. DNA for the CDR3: TGCGCCAGCAGCTTGACAGGTATGAGCAATCAGCCCCAGCATTTT. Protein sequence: CASSLTGMSNQPQHF.

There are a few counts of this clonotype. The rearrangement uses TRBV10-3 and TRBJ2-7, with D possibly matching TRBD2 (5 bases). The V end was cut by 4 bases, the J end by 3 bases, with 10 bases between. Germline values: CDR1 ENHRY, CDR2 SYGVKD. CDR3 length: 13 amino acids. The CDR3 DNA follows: TGTGCCATCAGTGCCCCGGGGAACTACGAGCAGTACTTC. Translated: CAISAPGNYEQYF.

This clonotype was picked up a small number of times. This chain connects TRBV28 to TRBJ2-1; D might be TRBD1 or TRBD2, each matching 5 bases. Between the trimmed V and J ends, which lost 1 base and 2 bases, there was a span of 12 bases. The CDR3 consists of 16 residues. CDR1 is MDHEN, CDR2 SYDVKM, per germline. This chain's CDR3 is CASSLSGTVTYNEQFF. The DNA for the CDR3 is TGTGCCAGCAGTTTATCTGGGACGGTCACCTACAATGAGCAGTTCTTC.

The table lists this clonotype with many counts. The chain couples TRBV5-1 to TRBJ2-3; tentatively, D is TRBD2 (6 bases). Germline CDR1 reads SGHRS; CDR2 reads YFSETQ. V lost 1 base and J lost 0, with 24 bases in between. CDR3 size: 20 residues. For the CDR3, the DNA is TGCGCCAGCAGCTTGTTCATCGCGGGGCAGGACCGGATTAGCACAGATACGCAGTATTTT. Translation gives CASSLFIAGQDRISTDTQYF.

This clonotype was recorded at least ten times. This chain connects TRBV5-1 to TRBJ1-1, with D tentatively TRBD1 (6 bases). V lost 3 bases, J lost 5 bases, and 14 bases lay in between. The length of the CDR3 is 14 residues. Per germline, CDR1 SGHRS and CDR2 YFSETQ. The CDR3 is CASSSGGGRTEAFF. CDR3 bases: TGCGCCAGCAGCTCCGGAGGGGGTCGTACTGAAGCTTTCTTT.

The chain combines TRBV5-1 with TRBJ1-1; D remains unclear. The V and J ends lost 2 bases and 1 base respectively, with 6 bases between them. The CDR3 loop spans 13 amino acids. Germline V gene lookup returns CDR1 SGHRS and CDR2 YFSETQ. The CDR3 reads CASSLPQNTEAFF. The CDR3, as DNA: TGCGCCAGCAGCTTACCACAGAACACTGAAGCTTTCTTT.

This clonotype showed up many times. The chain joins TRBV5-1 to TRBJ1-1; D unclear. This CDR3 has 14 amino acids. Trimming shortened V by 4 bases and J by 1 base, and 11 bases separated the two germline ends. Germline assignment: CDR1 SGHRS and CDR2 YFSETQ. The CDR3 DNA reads TGCGCCAGCAGCGTCTCACGGAAGAACACTGAAGCTTTCTTT. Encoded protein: CASSVSRKNTEAFF.

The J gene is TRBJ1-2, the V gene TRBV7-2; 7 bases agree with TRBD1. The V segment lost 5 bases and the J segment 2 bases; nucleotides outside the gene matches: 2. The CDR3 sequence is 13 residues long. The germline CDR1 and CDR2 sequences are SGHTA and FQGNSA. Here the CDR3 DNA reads TGTGCCAGCAGCATGACAGGGAACTATGGCTACACCTTC. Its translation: CASSMTGNYGYTF.

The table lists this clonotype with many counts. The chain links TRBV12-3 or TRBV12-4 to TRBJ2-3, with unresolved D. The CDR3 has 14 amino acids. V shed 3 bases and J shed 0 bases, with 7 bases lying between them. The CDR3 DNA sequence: TGTGCCAGCAGTTTCCGCTCTAGCACAGATACGCAGTATTTT. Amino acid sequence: CASSFRSSTDTQYF.